These T cell receptor beta chains were read from a single sample in a study of radiation and T cells in renal cell carcinoma. Clones were read by immunoSEQ multiplex PCR, and TCRdb kept only the in-frame ones, dropping some. The profile shows about 7,900 clones, about two thirds of them singletons. The sample was tumor tissue, taken from a patient whose treatment was nephrectomy without radiotherapy. These TCRs come from a woman in her seventies with renal cell carcinoma. Each CDR3 is given with its conserved first and last residue. D genes are given only for firm matches. The size of a clone is reported for some rows only, either as once, few or many, or as a class for expanded clones.

v_call	d_call	clone_size	cdr3_length	j_call	cdr3_nt	cdr3_aa
TRBV7-2	TRBD1	few	15	TRBJ2-7	TGTGCCAGCAGCCCGAAGGGACAGGGCCCCTACGAGCAGTACTTC	CASSPKGQGPYEQYF
TRBV15	.	.	15	TRBJ1-5	TGTGCCACCAGCAGAGATATCGGCAGTAATCAGCCCCAGCATTTT	CATSRDIGSNQPQHF
TRBV7-9	.	.	15	TRBJ2-5	TGTGCCAGCAGACCCCTCGGGGGCAGGGAGGTGACCCAGTACTTC	CASRPLGGREVTQYF
TRBV18	TRBD2	.	13	TRBJ2-3	TGTGCCAGCGCGGGGGGGGCCACAGATACGCAGTATTTT	CASAGGATDTQYF
TRBV5-6	TRBD1	few	15	TRBJ1-6	TGTGCCAGCAGCGCGGGACAGGGTGAAAATTCACCCCTCCACTTT	CASSAGQGENSPLHF
TRBV6-6	TRBD1	.	15	TRBJ2-7	TGTGCCAGCAGTTACGGGGGGACAGGGGCTATGGAGCAGTACTTC	CASSYGGTGAMEQYF
TRBV2	.	.	15	TRBJ2-4	TGTGCCAGCAGTGAAGTCCAGGGTAGGACAAACATTCAGTACTTC	CASSEVQGRTNIQYF
TRBV4-3	.	.	15	TRBJ1-2	TGCGCCAGCAGCCAAGATAGAGGGGGAGGCTATGGCTACACCTTC	CASSQDRGGGYGYTF
TRBV30	.	.	14	TRBJ1-6	TGTGCCTGGAACGGCCAGTCCTATAATTCACCCCTCCACTTT	CAWNGQSYNSPLHF
TRBV29-1	.	.	16	TRBJ2-3	TGCAGCGTTGAACGGCGGGGGCCTACTAGCACAGATACGCAGTATTTT	CSVERRGPTSTDTQYF
TRBV6-5	.	.	15	TRBJ2-2	TGTGCCATCAGTGGAAGGGCTTACCTTACCGGGGAGCTGTTTTTT	CAISGRAYLTGELFF
TRBV5-1	.	.	15	TRBJ1-5	TGCGCCAGCAGCTCAATCTCAGGGGCCAATCAGCCCCAGCATTTT	CASSSISGANQPQHF
TRBV29-1	.	.	13	TRBJ1-1	TGCAGCGTTGAATCCCAAGGGAACACTGAAGCTTTCTTT	CSVESQGNTEAFF
TRBV19	.	.	13	TRBJ2-3	TGTGCCAGCCTTAGCGAATCAGGGGATACGCAGTATTTT	CASLSESGDTQYF
TRBV29-1	.	.	13	TRBJ1-2	TGCAGCGCTTATAGAGAGGAAAACTATGGCTACACCTTC	CSAYREENYGYTF
TRBV19	TRBD1	.	14	TRBJ1-2	TGTGCCAGTAGTATTGACAGGGAATTCTATGGCTACACCTTC	CASSIDREFYGYTF
TRBV7-2	TRBD2	.	16	TRBJ2-7	TGTGCCAGCAGCTTAGCGTTCGGCGGGGGGGCGTACGAGCAGTACTTC	CASSLAFGGGAYEQYF
TRBV6-5	TRBD1	few	14	TRBJ1-2	TGTGCCAGCAGTTACTCGGTGACAGGGTATGGCTACACCTTC	CASSYSVTGYGYTF
TRBV11-2	.	.	14	TRBJ2-7	TGTGCCAGCAGGCCGGGCGGCAGGGTTTGGGAGCAGTACTTC	CASRPGGRVWEQYF
TRBV6-1	.	few	15	TRBJ1-6	TGTGCCAGCCGGGGGGACGGGAACCGAGGATCACCCCTCCACTTT	CASRGDGNRGSPLHF
TRBV19	TRBD1	.	14	TRBJ1-1	TGTGCCAGTAGCACAGGGGGGGAGAACACTGAAGCTTTCTTT	CASSTGGENTEAFF
TRBV5-1	TRBD2	few	18	TRBJ2-5	TGCGCCAGCAGCTTGGCGGGGACTAGCGGGGGTTCACGGGAGACCCAGTACTTC	CASSLAGTSGGSRETQYF
TRBV15	.	medium-sized	18	TRBJ1-2	TGTGCCACCAGCAGAGAGAGGAGGGCCACTGTAGCGAACTATGGCTACACCTTC	CATSRERRATVANYGYTF
TRBV30	TRBD1	few	13	TRBJ1-2	TGTGCCTGGAGAATCCGGGACAGGGATGGCTACACCTTC	CAWRIRDRDGYTF
TRBV30	TRBD1	few	15	TRBJ1-1	TGTGCCTGGAGGGCTGCGGACAGGGGGCTCACTGAAGCTTTCTTT	CAWRAADRGLTEAFF
TRBV6-1	.	.	14	TRBJ1-4	TGTGCCAGCTGCCGGAACTACGGAAGTGAAAAACTGTTTTTT	CASCRNYGSEKLFF
TRBV20-1	.	.	11	TRBJ1-4	TGCAGTGCCTTATCGGATGAAAAACTGTTTTTT	CSALSDEKLFF
TRBV7-8	.	.	16	TRBJ1-1	TGTGCCAGCAGCCCCTGGGAGGGCGCGGCGAACACTGAAGCTTTCTTT	CASSPWEGAANTEAFF
TRBV5-6	.	.	14	TRBJ2-7	TGTGCCAGCAGCCCAACCTGGAGCTCCTACGAGCAGTACTTC	CASSPTWSSYEQYF
TRBV14	.	few	13	TRBJ1-2	TGTGCCAGCAGCCAAGATGGGCAGTATGGCTACACCTTC	CASSQDGQYGYTF
TRBV2	.	.	14	TRBJ2-5	TGTGCCAGCAGTGAAATGGTTTCTGGGGAGACCCAGTACTTC	CASSEMVSGETQYF
TRBV6-5	TRBD1	.	14	TRBJ2-7	TGTGCCAGCAGCTCCCGGGACAGGGGCCACGAGCAGTACTTC	CASSSRDRGHEQYF
TRBV18	.	.	14	TRBJ1-5	TGTGCCAGCTCACCAGGCGGACGCAATCAGCCCCAGCATTTT	CASSPGGRNQPQHF
TRBV4-2	.	.	15	TRBJ1-2	TGTGCCAGCAGCCGATCACTCGGAGGTGGAGACGGCTACACCTTC	CASSRSLGGGDGYTF
TRBV7-9	.	.	12	TRBJ2-1	TGTGCCAGCAGCCCAGGGGTCGATGAGCAGTTCTTC	CASSPGVDEQFF
TRBV19	.	few	15	TRBJ1-5	TGTGCCAGTAGTCCTCTTGTGGGGGGGGATCAGCCCCAGCATTTT	CASSPLVGGDQPQHF
TRBV7-2	.	.	12	TRBJ2-3	TGTGCCAGCGGCCTTTATGGGGCTACGCAGTATTTT	CASGLYGATQYF
TRBV19	TRBD1	.	14	TRBJ2-7	TGTGCCAGTAGTATTACAGGGGGCTACTACGAGCAGTACTTC	CASSITGGYYEQYF
TRBV5-4	TRBD2	once	13	TRBJ2-3	TGTGCCAGCAGAATTATTGGCGGGGGAACGCAGTATTTT	CASRIIGGGTQYF
TRBV29-1	.	.	13	TRBJ2-5	TGCAGCGCCGGTCGCAGGGTAAGGGAGACCCAGTACTTC	CSAGRRVRETQYF
TRBV7-9	.	few	14	TRBJ2-5	TGTGCCAGCAGCTTAGTCCAGATCCAAGAGACCCAGTACTTC	CASSLVQIQETQYF
TRBV4-3	.	.	16	TRBJ1-2	TGCGCCAGCAGCCTCGGTCCGGACCCCGGAGGGGATGGCTACACCTTC	CASSLGPDPGGDGYTF
TRBV4-2	.	.	16	TRBJ2-6	TGTGCCAGCAGCCAAGGGGGGGCGGACGGGGCCAACGTCCTGACTTTC	CASSQGGADGANVLTF
TRBV4-1	.	.	13	TRBJ1-2	TGCGCCAGCAGCGACACAGGGTCGGGAGGCTACACCTTC	CASSDTGSGGYTF
TRBV11-2	TRBD1	few	14	TRBJ2-7	TGTGCCAGCAGCTTGGGACAGGGCCCCTACGAGCAGTACTTC	CASSLGQGPYEQYF
TRBV30	TRBD1	few	15	TRBJ1-2	TGTGCCTGGAGAGGCCCAGGGGGATACAGGGGTGGCTACACCTTC	CAWRGPGGYRGGYTF